The entry that follows covers one T cell receptor (beta chain) sequence. Genomic DNA, serving as template, underwent TCR beta VDJ and CDR3 profiling. Each CDR3 protein is one row after TCRdb ran MiXCR on the reads. The table records roughly 300,000 distinct CDR3 sequences, roughly half of them present only once. These data originate in a study of CD8+CD57+ T cells in acquired aplastic anemia. The source of this sequence is a human donor with severe aplastic anemia or a healthy control (not recorded which). Material: sorted CD4+, CD8+, or CD8+CD57+ T cells (not recorded which) from PBMCs.

CDR3 protein: CAIKTSGVNEQFF. The CDR3 bases are TGTGCCATCAAGACTAGCGGGGTCAATGAGCAGTTCTTC. The chain employs TRBV10-3 and TRBJ2-1; the match to TRBD2 covers 11 bases. Germline loops: CDR1 ENHRY, CDR2 SYGVKD. The CDR3 contains 13 residues. The V gene end was trimmed by 7 bases and the J gene end by 6 bases; junction bases not matched to a gene: 2.